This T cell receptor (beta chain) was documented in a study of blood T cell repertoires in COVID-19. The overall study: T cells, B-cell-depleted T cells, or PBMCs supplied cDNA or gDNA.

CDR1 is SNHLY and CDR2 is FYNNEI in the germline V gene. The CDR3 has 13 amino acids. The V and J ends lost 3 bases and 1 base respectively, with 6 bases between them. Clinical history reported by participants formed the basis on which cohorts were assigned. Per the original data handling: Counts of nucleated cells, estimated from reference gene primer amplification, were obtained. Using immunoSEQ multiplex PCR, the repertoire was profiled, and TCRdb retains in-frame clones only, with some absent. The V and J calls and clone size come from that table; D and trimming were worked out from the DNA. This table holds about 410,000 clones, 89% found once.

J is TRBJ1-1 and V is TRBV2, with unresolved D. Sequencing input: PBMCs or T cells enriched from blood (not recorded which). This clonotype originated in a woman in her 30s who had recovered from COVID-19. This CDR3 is CASSESWNTEAFF. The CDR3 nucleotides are TGTGCCAGCAGTGAGAGCTGGAACACTGAAGCTTTCTTT.